The next 13 T cell receptor beta chains were all read from a single sample in a study of blood T cells in healthy people across ages. Primed by a sample-barcoded 5' primer and a J-beta primer mix, a second PCR proceeded for about 6 to 12 cycles. TCRdb re-derived calls from the 5' RACE reads in MiXCR, one entry per CDR3 protein. The sample has 650,000 to 950,000 distinct CDR3 sequences, 40% to 50% seen once. Sequenced material: blood. The receptors here all came from a man aged 55 to 70 in good health.

This sequence joins TRBV14 and TRBJ1-4; D gene unclear. Germline loops: CDR1 SGHDN, CDR2 FVKESK. V was clipped by 4 bases and J by 8 bases, with 14 bases between them. The CDR3 has 14 amino acids. The CDR3 coding sequence is TGTGCCAGCAGCCCCCTCGGGGTAGAAGAAAAACTGTTTTTT. Amino acid sequence: CASSPLGVEEKLFF.

The chain couples TRBV5-1 to TRBJ2-3; TRBD2 aligns across 14 bases. V was clipped by 3 bases and J by 7 bases; unmatched bases: 4. The CDR3 consists of 15 residues. Germline CDR1 and CDR2: SGHRS and YFSETQ. The CDR3 nucleotides read TGCGCCAGCAGCTCGACTAGCGGGGGGGCGTATACGCAGTATTTT. Encoded protein: CASSSTSGGAYTQYF. The whole variable domain, remainder taken from reference TRBV5-1 and TRBJ2-3, is KAGVTQTPRYLIKTRGQQVTLSCSPISGHRSVSWYQQTPGQGLQFLFEYFSETQRNKGNFPGRFSGRQFSNSRSEMNVSTLELGDSALYLCASSSTSGGAYTQYFGPGTRLTVL.

The chain uses TRBV29-1 and TRBJ2-3; D is uncertain. V lost 1 base, J lost 2 bases, and 16 bases lay in between. Germline V lookup: CDR1 SQVTM, CDR2 ANQGSEA. This CDR3 is built from 16 residues. CDR3 amino acids: CSVEGPAGLLTDTQYF. DNA for the CDR3: TGCAGCGTTGAAGGTCCCGCTGGTTTACTCACAGATACGCAGTATTTT.

The chain joins TRBV7-2 to TRBJ2-1; 16 bases are a match to TRBD2. V lost 3 bases to trimming and J lost 7 bases; unmatched junction nucleotides: 12. The germline gives CDR1 SGHTA, CDR2 FQGNSA. This CDR3 has 19 amino acids. The CDR3 DNA sequence: TGTGCCAGCAGCTTGCCCCCCGGGACTAGCGGGGGGGCCGGGAATGAGCAGTTCTTC. Translation: CASSLPPGTSGGAGNEQFF.

This clonotype was recorded a few times. V usage is TRBV4-1 and J usage is TRBJ2-4; D is uncertain. This CDR3 has 14 residues. The V end lost 1 base, the J end lost 8 bases, and 12 bases lay between the germline ends. Looked up from germline, CDR1 is MGHRA and CDR2 is YSYEKL. CDR3 protein: CASSQVPNRDIQYF. The CDR3 DNA sequence: TGCGCCAGCAGCCAAGTCCCAAATAGGGACATTCAGTACTTC.

This rearrangement joins TRBV12-3 or TRBV12-4 to TRBJ1-2; tentatively, D is TRBD1 (6 bases). Trimming left V 4 bases short and J 3 bases short, with 12 bases between. This CDR3 has 14 amino acids. CDR3 region: CASSYGGYDYGYTF. The CDR3 coding sequence is TGTGCCAGCAGTTACGGGGGCTATGACTATGGCTACACCTTC.

V and J are TRBV15 and TRBJ2-4, with a weak D call TRBD1 (6 bases). The CDR3 loop spans 20 amino acids. V dropped 1 base and J dropped 6 bases, with 28 bases sitting between them. Germline loops: CDR1 LNHNV, CDR2 YYDKDF (reference sequence). CDR3 protein: CATSRVFKIRDTVIGNIQYF. CDR3 DNA sequence: TGTGCCACCAGCAGAGTTTTTAAAATCCGGGACACGGTCATCGGAAACATTCAGTACTTC.

This sequence joins TRBV28 and TRBJ2-4, with 8 bases fitting TRBD2. The CDR3 is 15 residues long. Germline trimming cut 5 bases from V and 1 base from J; bases unmatched to any gene: 4. Germline V CDR1 and CDR2: MDHEN, SYDVKM. The CDR3 loop reads CASSAGGGAKNIQYF. In nucleotides, the CDR3 is TGTGCCAGCAGTGCGGGAGGAGGGGCCAAAAACATTCAGTACTTC.

This clonotype showed up just a few times. J is TRBJ2-5 and V is TRBV20-1; 14 nucleotides line up with TRBD2. CDR1 is DFQATT, CDR2 SNEGSKA, per germline (reference sequence). The CDR3 is made up of 17 amino acids. V shed 4 bases, J shed 5 bases, and the junction held 12 bases outside the gene matches. This chain's CDR3 is CSATMGLAGAAGETQYF. CDR3 nucleotides: TGCAGTGCTACCATGGGACTAGCGGGGGCCGCGGGCGAGACCCAGTACTTC.

This clonotype was observed a few times. The rearrangement links TRBV9 to TRBJ1-6; no clear D gene. The germline gives CDR1 SGDLS, CDR2 YYNGEE. V was shortened by 0 bases and J by 10 bases, with 14 bases between the two germline ends. There are 15 residues in the CDR3. CDR3 region: CASSVALAGRSPLHF. DNA of the CDR3: TGTGCCAGCAGCGTAGCTCTGGCCGGTCGGTCACCCCTCCACTTT.

CDR3 bases: TGTGCCAGCAGCTTAGCGACTAGCGGGGTCAACGAGCAGTACTTC. Translating gives CASSLATSGVNEQYF. V gene TRBV7-2 combines with J gene TRBJ2-4; the match to TRBD2 covers 11 bases. The J call may be incorrect, as the DNA end agrees better with TRBJ2-7. The CDR3 runs to 15 residues. Germline CDR1 is SGHTA and CDR2 is FQGNSA.

Only a few counts were recorded for this clonotype. J is TRBJ2-7 and V is TRBV20-1; the D gene is possibly TRBD2 (5 bases). The V end lost 3 bases, the J end lost 0 bases, and 15 bases lay between the germline ends. CDR1 and CDR2 from the germline V gene are DFQATT and SNEGSKA (reference sequence). The CDR3 contains 15 residues. CDR3 sequence: CSARVATGNSYEQYF. The DNA for the CDR3 is TGCAGTGCTAGGGTAGCGACGGGGAACTCCTACGAGCAGTACTTC.

A few counts support this clonotype. The CDR3 nucleotides are TGCAGTGCTAGAGATAGTAGGGGTTTCGATCAGCCCCAGCATTTT. This gives the protein CSARDSRGFDQPQHF. The rearrangement links TRBV20-1 to TRBJ1-5; tentative D call: TRBD1 (5 bases). Germline V gives CDR1 DFQATT, CDR2 SNEGSKA (reference sequence). V was cut by 0 bases and J by 5 bases, with 14 bases left in between. This CDR3 has 15 residues.